The 22 T cell receptor beta chains below come from one sample, sequenced in a study of T cell changes during pregnancy in multiple sclerosis. Profiling relied on immunoSEQ multiplex PCR, and the TCRdb table lists in-frame clones only, not all of them. The top ten clones hold 6.5% to 9.5% of a sample with 35,000 to 45,000 clones, approximately 93% of them seen once. This sample comprised CD8+ T cells from peripheral blood mononuclear cells, obtained in the third trimester of pregnancy. Receptors were obtained from a female donor with multiple sclerosis, enrolled in a pregnancy study.

The chain joins TRBV7-6 to TRBJ1-3; no clear D. Germline V CDR1 and CDR2: SGHVS, FNYEAQ. The CDR3 extends over 16 amino acids. Between the trimmed V and J ends, which lost 4 bases and 1 base, there was a span of 14 bases. For the CDR3, the DNA is TGTGCCAGCAGCTCGAGACAAGAAATATCTGGAAACACCATATATTTT. This encodes CASSSRQEISGNTIYF.

This chain joins TRBV12-5 and TRBJ1-2; TRBD1 matches at 9 bases. The germline CDR1 and CDR2 sequences are LGHNT and FRNRAP. The CDR3 sequence is 12 residues long. V was clipped by 5 bases and J by 8 bases; unmatched bases: 3. The CDR3 DNA follows: TGTGCTAGTGGTCTCGGGACAGGGGGCTACACCTTC. Translating it yields CASGLGTGGYTF.

The rearrangement uses TRBV6-1 and TRBJ2-7; possible D gene TRBD2, 5 bases. The CDR3 consists of 12 residues. The germline V gene encodes CDR1 MNHNS and CDR2 SASEGT. The V gene lost 8 bases and the J gene lost 3 bases, with 11 bases spanning the gap. The CDR3 is CASVRANYEQYF. The DNA for the CDR3 is TGTGCCAGCGTGAGGGCGAACTACGAGCAGTACTTC.

CDR3 sequence: CASSLSPGAVGGKSGELFF. The CDR3 DNA sequence: TGTGCCAGCAGCTTATCCCCTGGGGCGGTAGGCGGAAAATCGGGGGAGCTGTTTTTT. The chain has TRBV13 and TRBJ2-2, with a possible D match to TRBD1 (5 bases). Germline V lookup: CDR1 PRHDT, CDR2 FYEKMQ (reference sequence). V was shortened by 2 bases and J by 8 bases, with 27 bases between the two germline ends. CDR3 size: 19 residues.

The chain couples TRBV5-6 to TRBJ2-7; 9 bases agree with TRBD2. The CDR3 has 14 residues. Germline V lookup: CDR1 SGHDT, CDR2 YYEEEE. V trimming: 1 base; J trimming: 4 bases; junction bases outside the gene matches: 3. CDR3 residues: CASSLTSGLYEQYF. The CDR3 DNA reads TGTGCCAGCAGCTTGACTAGCGGGTTATACGAGCAGTACTTC.

V and J are TRBV6-6 and TRBJ2-7; 11 bases align to TRBD2. This CDR3 has 16 amino acids. Germline V gene sequence: CDR1 MNHNY, CDR2 SVGAGI (reference sequence). V lost 0 bases, J lost 3 bases, and 4 bases stayed unmatched. The CDR3 loop reads CASSYSELAGGYEQYF. The CDR3 DNA follows: TGTGCCAGCAGTTACTCCGAGCTAGCGGGGGGCTACGAGCAGTACTTC.

This clone rates as medium-sized (0.01 to 0.1%). The chain carries TRBV27 and TRBJ1-1; 8 positions agree with TRBD1. Per germline, CDR1 MNHEY and CDR2 SMNVEV (reference sequence). The CDR3 is 13 amino acids. Trimming cost V 4 bases and J 6 bases; bases outside gene matches: 4. CDR3 DNA sequence: TGTGCCAGCAGTTCACCAGGGGGCCCTGAAGCTTTCTTT. This gives the protein CASSSPGGPEAFF.

The chain links TRBV30 to TRBJ1-1; D call uncertain. The germline V gene encodes CDR1 GTSNPN and CDR2 SVGIG (reference sequence). The CDR3 totals 12 residues. V dropped 7 bases and J dropped 7 bases, with 16 bases sitting between them. The CDR3 here is CAFRGLEGEAFF. CDR3 bases: TGTGCCTTTCGAGGTCTGGAAGGTGAAGCTTTCTTT.

The V gene is TRBV5-6, the J gene TRBJ2-7; 8 nucleotides line up with TRBD1. Per the germline V gene, CDR1 is SGHDT and CDR2 is YYEEEE. The CDR3 length is 12 residues. V lost 5 bases, J lost 6 bases, and 4 bases stayed unmatched. In DNA form, the CDR3 reads TGTGCCAGCAGATCAGGGGGCATCGAGCAGTACTTC. Its protein product is CASRSGGIEQYF.

The V and J genes are TRBV7-2 and TRBJ1-2; D gene ambiguous. This CDR3 region has 15 residues. CDR1 and CDR2 (germline): SGHTA, FQGNSA. V lost 1 base and J lost 0, with 9 bases in between. The CDR3 DNA follows: TGTGCCAGCAGCTTAGTTGAGATAGCTAACTATGGCTACACCTTC. Translating it yields CASSLVEIANYGYTF.

This sequence joins TRBV27 and TRBJ2-5; 7 bases agree with TRBD1. The CDR3 is 15 residues long. CDR1 is MNHEY, CDR2 SMNVEV, per germline (reference sequence). The V gene end was trimmed by 5 bases and the J gene end by 2 bases; junction bases not matched to a gene: 8. The CDR3 reads CASSPTTGPQETQYF. The CDR3 DNA reads as TGTGCCAGCAGTCCGACGACAGGGCCGCAAGAGACCCAGTACTTC.

This clone has only one observation. The chain is built from TRBV6-1 and TRBJ1-1; possibly TRBD1 for D (5 bases). The CDR3 sequence is 17 residues long. The V end was cut by 4 bases, the J end by 6 bases, with 24 bases between. Germline CDR1 is MNHNS and CDR2 is SASEGT. CDR3 sequence (DNA): TGTGCCAGCAGTGTAGTTCAGGGCGCGGCGTTCGAGGCTGAAGCTTTCTTT. This gives the protein CASSVVQGAAFEAEAFF.

This chain links TRBV27 with TRBJ1-6, with D possibly TRBD1 on 5 matching bases. The CDR3 has 16 amino acids. The V end lost 3 bases, the J end lost 4 bases, and 13 bases lay between the germline ends. Germline values: CDR1 MNHEY, CDR2 SMNVEV (reference sequence). The CDR3 sequence is CASSFVAGNYNSPLHF. CDR3 nucleotides: TGTGCCAGCAGTTTTGTGGCAGGGAATTATAATTCACCCCTCCACTTT.

The rearrangement joins TRBV7-3 to TRBJ2-1; 8 bases agree with TRBD2. J gave up 10 bases and V 4 bases, and 12 bases lay outside the gene matches. The CDR3 sequence is 15 residues long. The germline CDR1 and CDR2 sequences are SGHTA and FQGTGA. CDR3 in DNA: TGTGCCAGCAGCTCCTCCGGGCGGGGGGCGGAGGAGCAGTTCTTC. This sequence encodes CASSSSGRGAEEQFF.

The chain carries TRBV2 and TRBJ2-6; D is perhaps TRBD1 (5 bases). The germline V and J ends were trimmed by 6 bases and 4 bases, with 13 bases remaining between them. CDR3 length equals 15 residues. Germline V lookup: CDR1 SNHLY, CDR2 FYNNEI. The CDR3: CASRLDSAGANVLTF. The CDR3 DNA follows: TGTGCCAGCAGGCTTGACAGCGCGGGGGCCAACGTCCTGACTTTC.

This chain joins TRBV9 and TRBJ1-2; D is unresolved. The CDR3 is 15 residues long. The V and J ends lost 4 bases and 4 bases respectively, with 17 bases between them. The germline V gene has CDR1 SGDLS and CDR2 YYNGEE. CDR3 region: CASSPGVGPIYGYTF. CDR3 DNA: TGTGCCAGCAGCCCCGGGGTAGGACCTATCTATGGCTACACCTTC.

This clone appeared a few times. V and J are TRBV19 and TRBJ1-1, with TRBD1 as a possible D gene (5 bases). This CDR3 is 13 amino acids long. Germline V lookup: CDR1 LNHDA, CDR2 SQIVND (reference sequence). The V end was cut by 5 bases, the J end by 8 bases, with 15 bases between. CDR3 in DNA: TGTGCCAGTAGTCCCGGTGGAGGGACGGAAGCTTTCTTT. Encoded protein: CASSPGGGTEAFF.

The chain couples TRBV10-3 to TRBJ2-1; TRBD2 matches 7 bases. This CDR3 comprises 14 residues. Germline CDR1 ENHRY, CDR2 SYGVKD. The V gene end was trimmed by 0 bases and the J gene end by 8 bases; junction bases not matched to a gene: 4. The CDR3 region is CAISESVAGHEQFF. CDR3 nucleotides: TGTGCCATCAGTGAGTCGGTAGCGGGTCATGAGCAGTTCTTC.

V is TRBV6-6 and J is TRBJ2-5; D is perhaps TRBD2 (5 bases). CDR1 is MNHNY and CDR2 is SVGAGI in the germline V gene (reference sequence). V was trimmed by 7 bases and J by 5 bases, leaving 14 bases between them. CDR3 length: 13 amino acids. The CDR3 region is CASTPTILETQYF. The CDR3 DNA is TGTGCCAGCACCCCGACTATACTGGAGACCCAGTACTTC.

V and J are TRBV7-8 and TRBJ1-4; possibly TRBD1 for D (6 bases). With 5 bases removed from V and 3 bases from J, the gap between germline ends came to 13 bases. This CDR3 contains 15 residues. From germline, CDR1 is SGHVS and CDR2 FQNEAQ. The CDR3 bases are TGTGCCAGCAGCAAATACAGGGAAGCTAATGAAAAACTGTTTTTT. Its translation is CASSKYREANEKLFF.

The chain employs TRBV21-1 and TRBJ1-4; the tabulated D call, TRBD1, remains unverified against the DNA. TRBV21-1 is described as a pseudogene. The CDR3 contains 15 residues. The CDR3 bases are TGTGCCAGCAGCAAAGGGTACAGGGGAGGCGAAAAACTGTTTTTT. Translation: CASSKGYRGGEKLFF.

The chain has TRBV25-1 and TRBJ1-4, with TRBD1 identical over 7 bases. CDR1 is MGHDK and CDR2 is SYGVNS in the germline V gene. The CDR3 covers 15 residues. J lost 5 bases, V lost 1 base, and 4 bases had no gene match. The CDR3 here is CASSESTGLNEKLFF. The CDR3 nucleotides read TGTGCCAGCAGTGAATCGACAGGGCTGAATGAAAAACTGTTTTTT.